The 25 T cell receptor beta chains below come from one sample, sequenced in a study of cytomegalovirus exposure and HLA in healthy donors. The protocol was immunoSEQ multiplex PCR, while the TCRdb copy is restricted to in-frame clones and leaves out a portion. The table shows some 220,000 clones, with 90% to 95% occurring only once. The material sequenced was PBMCs. The receptors shown here come from a woman between 18 and 29 years old in good health and CMV-seronegative.

The chain uses TRBV11-3 and TRBJ2-2; perhaps TRBD1 as D (6 bases). CDR1 is SGHNT and CDR2 is YENEEA in the germline V gene. The V gene lost 5 bases and the J gene lost 5 bases, with 12 bases spanning the gap. The CDR3 is 14 amino acids. CDR3 sequence: CASSHSRGTGELFF. In DNA form, the CDR3 reads TGTGCCAGCAGCCATTCGAGGGGGACCGGGGAGCTGTTTTTT.

The J gene is TRBJ1-2, the V gene TRBV7-2, with D perhaps matching TRBD1 (6 bases). Between the trimmed V and J ends, which lost 4 bases and 4 bases, there was a span of 16 bases. CDR3 length equals 15 residues. CDR1 and CDR2 from the germline V gene are SGHTA and FQGNSA. CDR3 amino acids: CASSSRYRAIYGYTF. CDR3 coding DNA: TGTGCCAGCAGCTCCCGATACAGGGCCATCTATGGCTACACCTTC. Full variable domain (remainder filled in from reference TRBV7-2 and TRBJ1-2): GAGVSQSPSNKVTEKGKDVELRCDPISGHTALYWYRQSLGQGLEFLIYFQGNSAPDKSGLPSDRFSAERTGGSVSTLTIQRTQQEDSAVYLCASSSRYRAIYGYTFGSGTRLTVV.

Note on this clone: This sample also contains other DNA sequences that code for the same CDR3. CDR3 nucleotide sequence: TGTGCCTGGACTAGCGGGAGTACAGATACGCAGTATTTT. Translation gives CAWTSGSTDTQYF. The chain combines TRBV30 with TRBJ2-3; 10 nucleotides line up with TRBD2. The germline V gene has CDR1 GTSNPN and CDR2 SVGIG (reference sequence). The trim removed 4 bases at V and 3 bases at J, leaving 1 base unmatched. This CDR3 is built from 13 residues.

The rearrangement uses TRBV5-1 and TRBJ1-1; TRBD1 agrees at 8 bases. Germline values: CDR1 SGHRS, CDR2 YFSETQ. This CDR3 is built from 19 residues. V lost 1 base to trimming and J lost 0 bases; unmatched junction nucleotides: 14. CDR3 protein: CASSLSFLTGQAMNTEAFF. For the CDR3, the DNA is TGCGCCAGCAGCTTGTCGTTCCTGACGGGACAGGCCATGAACACTGAAGCTTTCTTT.

The chain uses TRBV27 and TRBJ2-3; 7 positions match TRBD2. This CDR3 is 15 amino acids long. Germline V gene lookup returns CDR1 MNHEY and CDR2 SMNVEV (reference sequence). V dropped 1 base and J dropped 5; count of bases not matched to a gene: 6. This CDR3 reads CASSLFAGAGDTQYF. In DNA, the CDR3 is TGTGCCAGCAGTTTATTCGCGGGAGCAGGAGATACGCAGTATTTT.

This sequence joins TRBV5-1 and TRBJ2-5, with D hard to call. The CDR3 has 15 amino acids. Per the germline V gene, CDR1 is SGHRS and CDR2 is YFSETQ. The ends were cut back, 0 bases at V and 2 bases at J, with 11 bases in the middle. In DNA form, the CDR3 reads TGCGCCAGCAGCTTGGAGTCCGCGGAACAAGAGACCCAGTACTTC. Encoded protein: CASSLESAEQETQYF.

The chain is built from TRBV10-2 and TRBJ2-7; possibly TRBD1 for D (6 bases). V gave up 6 bases and J gave up 3 bases, with 12 bases separating them. CDR1 and CDR2 (germline): WSHSY, SAAADI. The CDR3 sequence is 13 residues long. DNA for the CDR3: TGCGCCAGCAGCCGGGACAATCTCTACGAGCAGTACTTC. This gives the protein CASSRDNLYEQYF.

The chain carries TRBV7-2 and TRBJ2-7, with 7 bases that match TRBD2. Germline assignment: CDR1 SGHTA and CDR2 FQGNSA. This CDR3 region has 14 residues. V shed 3 bases, J shed 4 bases, and the junction held 6 bases outside the gene matches. The CDR3 bases are TGTGCCAGCAGCTTGGCTAGCGGAAATTACGAGCAGTACTTC. Translation: CASSLASGNYEQYF.

The genes are TRBV2 and TRBJ1-5; D gene uncertain. V was clipped by 6 bases and J by 7 bases, with 19 bases between them. This CDR3 region has 15 residues. From germline, CDR1 is SNHLY and CDR2 FYNNEI. The CDR3 bases are TGTGCCAGCAGCGAACCCCGGGGTGGAGGCCAGCCCCAGCATTTT. The encoded protein is CASSEPRGGGQPQHF.

The chain is built from TRBV4-1 and TRBJ2-5, with D perhaps TRBD2 (5 bases). From germline, CDR1 is MGHRA and CDR2 YSYEKL. V gave up 3 bases and J gave up 2 bases, with 7 bases separating them. The CDR3 totals 13 residues. The CDR3 reads CASSHRGQETQYF. The CDR3 bases are TGCGCCAGCAGCCACAGAGGGCAAGAGACCCAGTACTTC.

The V call is TRBV5-1, the J call TRBJ2-2, with a weak D call TRBD2 (6 bases). Trimming pared 0 bases from V and 6 bases from J, leaving 12 bases between. This CDR3 contains 15 residues. CDR1 is SGHRS, CDR2 YFSETQ, per germline. The CDR3 loop is CASSLGGASAGELFF. CDR3 DNA sequence: TGCGCCAGCAGCTTGGGCGGGGCTTCGGCCGGGGAGCTGTTTTTT. The variable domain in full, with the rest retrieved from reference TRBV5-1 and TRBJ2-2, is KAGVTQTPRYLIKTRGQQVTLSCSPISGHRSVSWYQQTPGQGLQFLFEYFSETQRNKGNFPGRFSGRQFSNSRSEMNVSTLELGDSALYLCASSLGGASAGELFFGEGSRLTVL.

The V and J genes are TRBV10-1 and TRBJ2-3; D might be TRBD2 (6 bases). This CDR3 has 14 amino acids. Germline assignment: CDR1 WNHNN and CDR2 SYGVQD (reference sequence). V lost 5 bases, J lost 3 bases, and 12 bases lay in between. The CDR3 sequence: CASSRGLGTDTQYF. Here the CDR3 DNA reads TGCGCCAGCAGTCGGGGGTTAGGAACAGATACGCAGTATTTT.

V usage is TRBV6-1 and J usage is TRBJ2-3, with unresolved D. This CDR3 has 13 amino acids. The V gene lost 5 bases and the J gene lost 6 bases, with 12 bases spanning the gap. CDR1 is MNHNS and CDR2 is SASEGT in the germline V gene. The CDR3 nucleotides are TGTGCCAGCAGTCGTGACTTCGGGGATACGCAGTATTTT. The encoded protein is CASSRDFGDTQYF.

The J gene is TRBJ1-1, the V gene TRBV9; unclear D gene. Per the germline V gene, CDR1 is SGDLS and CDR2 is YYNGEE. V lost 5 bases, J lost 1 base, and 12 bases lay in between. This CDR3 is built from 14 residues. The CDR3 DNA reads TGTGCCAGCAGTCCCACTCGGGAGAACACTGAAGCTTTCTTT. It encodes CASSPTRENTEAFF.

This chain joins TRBV30 and TRBJ2-1; D gene ambiguous. V lost 2 bases to trimming and J lost 7 bases, with 6 bases between them. Germline V CDR1 and CDR2: GTSNPN, SVGIG (reference sequence). The CDR3 totals 11 residues. This CDR3 is CAWSRSNEQFF. The CDR3 DNA reads as TGTGCCTGGAGTAGGAGTAATGAGCAGTTCTTC.

J is TRBJ2-7 and V is TRBV28; TRBD2 matches 8 bases. CDR3 length: 12 residues. Germline V gene lookup returns CDR1 MDHEN and CDR2 SYDVKM. V lost 8 bases to trimming and J lost 4 bases; unmatched junction nucleotides: 4. CDR3 DNA sequence: TGTGCCAGCCAGACTAGCGTGTACGAGCAGTACTTC. This codes for CASQTSVYEQYF.

This chain uses TRBV7-3 with TRBJ2-7, with TRBD2 matching over 8 bases. Germline lookup yields CDR1 SGHTA and CDR2 FQGTGA. There are 14 residues in the CDR3. J was trimmed by 3 bases and V by 0 bases; bases with no gene match: 1. The CDR3 region is CASSLTAGGYEQYF. For the CDR3, the DNA is TGTGCCAGCAGCTTAACGGCGGGAGGCTACGAGCAGTACTTC.

As DNA, the CDR3 is TGTGCCAGCTATAAAGGGGGCCGTCGAGAGACCCAGTACTTC. The encoded protein is CASYKGGRRETQYF. The chain recombines TRBV28 with TRBJ2-5, with 7 positions matching TRBD1. Per germline, CDR1 MDHEN and CDR2 SYDVKM. The CDR3 loop spans 14 amino acids. After removal of 8 bases from V and 4 bases from J, the junction contained 10 bases not matched to a gene. Based on the CDR3 plus reference TRBV28 and TRBJ2-5, the full variable domain is DVKVTQSSRYLVKRTGEKVFLECVQDMDHENMFWYRQDPGLGLRLIYFSYDVKMKEKGDIPEGYSVSREKKERFSLILESASTNQTSMYLCASYKGGRRETQYFGPGTRLLVL.

The sample holds one count of this clone. This chain uses TRBV18 with TRBJ2-4; 9 bases agree with TRBD1. Germline CDR1 KGHSH, CDR2 LQKENI. The CDR3 sequence is 15 residues long. J gave up 3 bases and V 3 bases, and 3 bases lay outside the gene matches. The CDR3 protein is CASSPRDRVKNIQYF. CDR3 sequence (DNA): TGTGCCAGCTCACCGCGGGACAGGGTCAAAAACATTCAGTACTTC.

This clone has only a few counts. The V and J genes are TRBV5-1 and TRBJ1-1; D gene uncertain. CDR3 length equals 14 residues. Germline values: CDR1 SGHRS, CDR2 YFSETQ. Trimming cost V 4 bases and J 0 bases, with 10 bases left between them. CDR3 residues: CASSPDTLNTEAFF. The CDR3, as DNA: TGCGCCAGCAGCCCTGACACCCTGAACACTGAAGCTTTCTTT.

This chain uses TRBV5-1 with TRBJ2-7; D is perhaps TRBD1 (5 bases). CDR1 is SGHRS, CDR2 YFSETQ, per germline. This CDR3 comprises 12 residues. V lost 5 bases, J lost 3 bases, and 9 bases lay in between. Written as DNA, the CDR3 is TGCGCCAGCAGGCAGGACAACTACGAGCAGTACTTC. It codes for CASRQDNYEQYF.

This rearrangement joins TRBV2 to TRBJ1-2; the match to TRBD1 covers 8 bases. Germline CDR1 and CDR2: SNHLY and FYNNEI. Trimming cost V 5 bases and J 7 bases; bases outside gene matches: 12. The CDR3 extends over 15 amino acids. CDR3 protein: CASSQGAQGLGGYTF. For the CDR3, the DNA is TGTGCCAGCAGTCAGGGGGCCCAGGGACTGGGTGGCTACACCTTC. The full variable domain, its missing parts supplied by reference TRBV2 and TRBJ1-2, is EPEVTQTPSHQVTQMGQEVILRCVPISNHLYFYWYRQILGQKVEFLVSFYNNEISEKSEIFDDQFSVERPDGSNFTLKIRSTKLEDSAMYFCASSQGAQGLGGYTFGSGTRLTVV.

V is TRBV7-9 and J is TRBJ1-1; D remains unclear. This CDR3 is 13 amino acids long. The V gene's germline CDR1 is SEHNR and CDR2 FQNEAQ (reference sequence). Trimming removed 2 bases from V and 3 bases from J, with 7 bases in between. The CDR3 reads CASSLPGYTEAFF. As DNA, the CDR3 is TGTGCCAGCAGCTTACCGGGGTACACTGAAGCTTTCTTT.

This clone was recorded at least ten times. The V and J genes are TRBV10-2 and TRBJ2-7, with D perhaps matching TRBD2 (5 bases). Germline CDR1 WSHSY, CDR2 SAAADI. The CDR3 is 15 residues long. The ends were cut back, 3 bases at V and 2 bases at J, with 14 bases in the middle. CDR3 DNA: TGCGCCAGCAGTGACATAGCGTCTGGGGCCTACGAGCAGTACTTC. This gives the protein CASSDIASGAYEQYF.

V gene TRBV5-6 combines with J gene TRBJ1-4; D uncertain. The V gene's germline CDR1 is SGHDT and CDR2 YYEEEE. The CDR3 covers 12 residues. Trimming removed 0 bases at V and 8 bases at J, with 5 bases between. CDR3 nucleotides: TGTGCCAGCAGCTTGGGCAGAGAAAAACTGTTTTTT. Translating it yields CASSLGREKLFF.